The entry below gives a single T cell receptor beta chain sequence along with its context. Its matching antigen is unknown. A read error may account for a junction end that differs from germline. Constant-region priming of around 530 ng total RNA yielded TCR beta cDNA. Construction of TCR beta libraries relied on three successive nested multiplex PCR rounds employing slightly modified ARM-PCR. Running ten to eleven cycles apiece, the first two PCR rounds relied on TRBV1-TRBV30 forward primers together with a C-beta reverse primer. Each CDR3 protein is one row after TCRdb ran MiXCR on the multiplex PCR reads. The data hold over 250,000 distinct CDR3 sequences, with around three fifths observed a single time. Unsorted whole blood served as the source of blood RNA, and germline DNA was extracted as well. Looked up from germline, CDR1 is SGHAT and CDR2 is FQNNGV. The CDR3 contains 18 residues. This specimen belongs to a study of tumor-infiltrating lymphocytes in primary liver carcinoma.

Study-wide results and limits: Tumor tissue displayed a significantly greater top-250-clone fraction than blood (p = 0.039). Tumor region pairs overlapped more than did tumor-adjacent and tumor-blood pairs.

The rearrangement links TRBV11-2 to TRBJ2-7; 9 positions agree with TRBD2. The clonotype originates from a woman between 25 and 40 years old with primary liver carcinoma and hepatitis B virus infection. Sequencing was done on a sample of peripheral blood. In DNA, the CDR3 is TGTGCCAGTAGCGCGAAAGCGGCAGCTAGCGGGATCAGGGGCGAGCGGTACTTC. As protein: CASSAKAAASGIRGERYF.